The following is a T cell receptor (beta chain) sequence with its context. This record belongs to a study of blood T cell repertoires in COVID-19. About the research overall: Collection of acute and convalescent COVID-19 samples took place in the United States, Italy and Spain.

V was trimmed by 3 bases and J by 7 bases, leaving 20 bases between them. The CDR3 extends over 16 amino acids. Germline values: CDR1 SGHRS, CDR2 YFSETQ. Here immunoSEQ multiplex PCR was the method, and the copy in TCRdb shows in-frame clones only, minus some. The sample consists of roughly 67,000 clones, over 75% of them appearing once. The material sequenced was peripheral blood. The source is a woman aged 55-70 years with acute or convalescent COVID-19. The chain employs TRBV5-1 and TRBJ2-1; D might be TRBD2 (6 bases). The CDR3 spells CASSWRGATEPNEQFF. CDR3 coding DNA: TGCGCCAGCAGCTGGCGGGGCGCCACGGAACCTAATGAGCAGTTCTTC.